Reported below is one T cell receptor (beta chain). The source of the sample is a study of preoperative IRX-2 immunotherapy in early breast cancer. The treatment denotes: preoperative locoregional IRX-2 cytokine immunotherapy. This phase Ib study tested locoregional IRX-2 cytokine immunotherapy given before surgery. Using immunoSEQ multiplex PCR, the repertoire was profiled, and TCRdb retains in-frame clones only, with some absent. The sample holds 30,000 to 35,000 clones, nearly 95% seen once. The TCR was taken from a human donor with breast cancer. This material was obtained from a patient treated with IRX-2 immunotherapy.

The CDR3 reads CASSLGLRGLEQYF. CDR3 nucleotide sequence: TGTGCCAGCAGCTTAGGCCTAAGGGGTCTCGAGCAGTACTTC. This chain links TRBV13 with TRBJ2-7; D is perhaps TRBD1 (5 bases). CDR3 length: 14 amino acids. The V end was cut by 0 bases, the J end by 6 bases, with 12 bases between. The germline gives CDR1 PRHDT, CDR2 FYEKMQ (reference sequence).